This T cell receptor beta chain appears in the sequencing data of a study of T cell repertoires in cytomegalovirus infection. Study as a whole: Selected CMV epitopes included recently identified HLA-C-restricted ones as well as well-studied HLA-B-restricted ones. Based on public TCR beta signatures, there were indications of CMV infection and of a matching HLA type. Findings and limits, study-wide: Dominating the ex vivo response were TCR beta clonotypes that were CMV-specific and HLA-C-restricted. The cumulative frequency of public TCR beta families identified carriers of CMV plus the relevant HLA.

The CDR3 runs 16 residues. CDR1 and CDR2 from the germline V gene are SGHVS and FQNEAQ. Trimming shortened V by 5 bases and J by 5 bases, and 22 bases separated the two germline ends. This clonotype was found many times. Its antigen is still unknown. Via MiXCR, TCRdb re-called the reads, giving one row per CDR3 protein. The sample consists of about 110,000 distinct CDR3 sequences, around 28% of them appearing once. The sample was CD8+ T cells from cultured PBMCs, taken from culture after CMV antigen stimulation. The source of this sequence is a human donor in good health (CMV status not recorded). Some clones in this sample may be carry-over from other donors' samples. V and J are TRBV7-8 and TRBJ2-7, with D perhaps TRBD1 (6 bases). The CDR3 loop is CASSPFVGGQMDEQYF. In DNA, the CDR3 is TGTGCCAGCAGCCCCTTCGTAGGGGGTCAGATGGACGAGCAGTACTTC.